This TCR beta chain was observed in a study of identical twins (dated by TCRdb to 2016 to 2017). At the level of the whole study: To test whether fetal clonotypes persist, the study used deep sequencing on TCR alpha and beta repertoires from monozygotic twins, unrelated adults of various ages, and cord blood. To rule out contamination, the twin experiments were replicated at different times with different library preparation protocols.

Only healthy Caucasian donors were included. Three pairs of female monozygotic twins, all aged about 18 to 29 years, were included in the twin cohort. Positive isolation kits from Invitrogen were used to isolate CD4+ and CD8+ T cell populations. Library preparation used 5' RACE. The listed sequencing device is Illumina HiSeq 2000. Template switching added a universal primer binding site, and the final cDNA carried a unique molecular identifier that allowed TCR cDNA molecules to be counted accurately. First-strand cDNA for TCR alpha and beta chains was synthesized from specific primers in the conserved constant-segment region. To control for contamination, each cDNA library was double barcoded with a SMART-Mk sample barcode plus Illumina barcodes. TruSeq adapter sequences and Illumina sample barcodes were added in two successive PCR steps. The Illumina HiSeq platform was used with custom primers to sequence TCR alpha and beta cDNA libraries. Per the source publication's procedure: MiGEC was used to process raw reads and extract unique molecular identifiers, and MiXCR was used to find CDR3 positions. Recombination models were inferred per individual with the repgenHMM and IGoR tools using an EM algorithm. Shared clonotypes were analyzed with the tcR package in R, and sharing was normalized by the product of cloneset sizes. To study raw recombination free of thymic and clonal selection effects, out-of-frame nonproductive sequences were analyzed. TCRdb reprocessing: public reads trimmed at Q25 with fastp, clones called with MiXCR, in-frame beta chains kept. Identical CDR3 proteins give one entry, which carries the most common genes and DNA. TCRdb assigned the V and J calls; the authors' analysis was not used. This sample has around 530,000 distinct CDR3 sequences in its table, and nearly 15% of those were observed once. The leading ten clones occupy 0.44% of the sample.

The paper's findings and limits, for the study overall: Conclusions relied on cross-sectional statistical analysis, since the same donors could not be followed over many years. The excess sharing between twins in beta out-of-frame sequences was weaker because fewer shared sequences reduced the signal-to-noise ratio. Out-of-frame TCR alpha sharing in monozygotic twins was systematically underestimated by recombination models, whereas sharing between unrelated individuals was in agreement with the recombination models. Compared with coincidental sharing between unrelated individuals, an excess of low generation-probability sequences was observed among out-of-frame TCR alpha sequences shared between twins. Zero-insertion analyses could be partly confounded by invariant T cells such as MAIT and iNKT, though diverse VJ usage argued against such confounding for most clonotypes. Fewer insertions were carried by abundant cord blood beta clonotypes; a weaker similar trend was observed in young adult naive repertoires, while no such trend was observed in memory repertoires.

This clonotype was observed a few times. This receptor's antigen is unknown. One base away there is no much larger clone; base qualities are not given. These same data were also listed under a study on yellow fever vaccine responses in identical twins. The second publication reports: The authors reported that the T cell response to vaccination in identical twins appeared partly convergent and partly personalized. Focusing on identical twins, the study followed the T cell clones that responded to the vaccine, and did so with precision.

This clonotype originated in a woman between 18 and 30 years old in good health. Material for sequencing was CD4+ T cells sorted from blood.

This receptor carries the CDR3 CSARASGGLLYEQYF. The DNA sequence is given as TGCAGTGCTCGAGCGAGCGGGGGATTACTGTACGAGCAGTACTTC. Recombination connected TRBV20-1 to TRBJ2-7, and TRBD2 aligns with 8 junction nucleotides. The CDR3 goes from the cysteine to the phenylalanine over 15 residues. The entry retains the CDR3 DNA only, 45 bases that are in frame from base 1. For this chain, trimming is 5 bases at the V end and 4 bases at the J end, and the number of junction bases without a gene match is 13. CDR1 and CDR2 (DFQATT, SNEGSKA) derive from the germline V gene (reference sequence).